This record covers a single T cell receptor (beta chain). The sample originates from a study of blood T cell repertoires in COVID-19. Turning to the study itself: Collection of acute and convalescent COVID-19 samples took place in the United States, Italy and Spain. Nucleic acid was either cDNA or gDNA, and it came from T cells, B-cell-depleted T cells, or PBMCs.

The CDR3 is 16 residues long. Germline V CDR1 and CDR2: SGHNT, YYREEE (reference sequence). Trimming took off 3 bases at V and 6 bases at J, with 21 bases between the two ends. Original processing methods: How many nucleated cells were present was estimated from reference gene primer amplification. Repertoires were generated with immunoSEQ multiplex PCR, while TCRdb's copy carries only in-frame clones and drops some. V, J and clone size are taken as reported in that table, and D and trimming were inferred from the DNA itself. The repertoire has around 220,000 clones, roughly 80% of them found once; the top ten carry approximately 5%.

The chain has TRBV5-4 and TRBJ1-1, with a weak D call TRBD1 (6 bases). Source material: peripheral blood. This clonotype was sampled from a human donor in a cohort sampled during active COVID-19. This CDR3 reads CASSSFPEDRTPEAFF. The CDR3 DNA reads as TGTGCCAGCAGCTCCTTTCCCGAAGACAGGACCCCTGAAGCTTTCTTT.